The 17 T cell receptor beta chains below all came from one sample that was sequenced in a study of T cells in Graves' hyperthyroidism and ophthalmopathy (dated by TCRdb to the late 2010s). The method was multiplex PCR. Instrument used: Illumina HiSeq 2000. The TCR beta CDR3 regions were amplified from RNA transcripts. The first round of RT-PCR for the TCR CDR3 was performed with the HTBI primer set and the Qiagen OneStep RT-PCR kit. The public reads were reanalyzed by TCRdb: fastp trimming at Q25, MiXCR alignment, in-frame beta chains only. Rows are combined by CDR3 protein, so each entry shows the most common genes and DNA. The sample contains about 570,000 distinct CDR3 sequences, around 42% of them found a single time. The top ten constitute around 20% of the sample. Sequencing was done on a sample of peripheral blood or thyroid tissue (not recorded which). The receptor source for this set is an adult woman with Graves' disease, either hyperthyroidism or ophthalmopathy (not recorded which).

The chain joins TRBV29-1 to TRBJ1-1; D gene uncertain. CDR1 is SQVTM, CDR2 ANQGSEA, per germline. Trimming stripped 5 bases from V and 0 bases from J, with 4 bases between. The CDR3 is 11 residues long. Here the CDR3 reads CSVPVNTEAFF. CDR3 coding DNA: TGCAGCGTTCCGGTGAACACTGAAGCTTTCTTT.

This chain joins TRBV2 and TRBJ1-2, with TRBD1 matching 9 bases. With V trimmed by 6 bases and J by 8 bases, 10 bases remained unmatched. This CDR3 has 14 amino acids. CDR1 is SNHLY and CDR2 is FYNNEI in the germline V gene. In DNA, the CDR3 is TGTGCCAGCAGCGCCCGGACAGGGGCACTGGGCTACACCTTC. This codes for CASSARTGALGYTF.

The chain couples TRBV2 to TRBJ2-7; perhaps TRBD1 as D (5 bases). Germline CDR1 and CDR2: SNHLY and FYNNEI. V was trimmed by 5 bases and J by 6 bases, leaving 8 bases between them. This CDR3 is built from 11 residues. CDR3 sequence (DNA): TGTGCCAGCAGTAGGGGTGCCGAGCAGTACTTC. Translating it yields CASSRGAEQYF.

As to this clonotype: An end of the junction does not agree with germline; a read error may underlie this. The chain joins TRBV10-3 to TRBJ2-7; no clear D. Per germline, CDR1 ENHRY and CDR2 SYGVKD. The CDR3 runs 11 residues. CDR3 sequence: CASSERSEQYF. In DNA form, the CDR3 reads TGTGCCAGCAGTGAGAGGAGCGAGCAGTACTTC.

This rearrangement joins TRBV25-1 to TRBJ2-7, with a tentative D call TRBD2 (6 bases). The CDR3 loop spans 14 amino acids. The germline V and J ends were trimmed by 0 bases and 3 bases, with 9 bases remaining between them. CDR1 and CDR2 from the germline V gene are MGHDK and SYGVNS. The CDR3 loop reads CASSEYVTSYEQYF. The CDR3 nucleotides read TGTGCCAGCAGTGAATACGTGACTAGCTACGAGCAGTACTTC.

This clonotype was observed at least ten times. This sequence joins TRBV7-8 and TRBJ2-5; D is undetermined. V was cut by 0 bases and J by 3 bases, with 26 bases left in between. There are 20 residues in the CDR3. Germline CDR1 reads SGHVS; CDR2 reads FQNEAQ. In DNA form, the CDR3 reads TGTGCCAGCAGCTTAGCGCGATTGATGACCAAGGCTACGTTGAAAGAGACCCAGTACTTC. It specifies CASSLARLMTKATLKETQYF.

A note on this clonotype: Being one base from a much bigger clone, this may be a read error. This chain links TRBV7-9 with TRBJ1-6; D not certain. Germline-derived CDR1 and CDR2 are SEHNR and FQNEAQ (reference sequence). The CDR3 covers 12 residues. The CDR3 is CVSSHENSPLHF. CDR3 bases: TGTGTCAGCAGCCATGAGAATTCACCCCTCCACTTT.

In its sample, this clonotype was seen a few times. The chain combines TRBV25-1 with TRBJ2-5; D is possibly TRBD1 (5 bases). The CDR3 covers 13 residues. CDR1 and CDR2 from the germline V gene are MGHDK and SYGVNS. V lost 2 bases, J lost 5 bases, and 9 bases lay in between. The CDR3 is CASSEKGWETQYF. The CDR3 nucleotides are TGTGCCAGCAGTGAAAAGGGGTGGGAGACCCAGTACTTC.

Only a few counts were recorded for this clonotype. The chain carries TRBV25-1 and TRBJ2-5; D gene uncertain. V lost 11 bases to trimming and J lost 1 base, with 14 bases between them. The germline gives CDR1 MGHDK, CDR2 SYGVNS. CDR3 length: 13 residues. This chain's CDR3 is CAQDPWGQETQYF. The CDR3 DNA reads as TGTGCCCAAGATCCGTGGGGCCAAGAGACCCAGTACTTC.

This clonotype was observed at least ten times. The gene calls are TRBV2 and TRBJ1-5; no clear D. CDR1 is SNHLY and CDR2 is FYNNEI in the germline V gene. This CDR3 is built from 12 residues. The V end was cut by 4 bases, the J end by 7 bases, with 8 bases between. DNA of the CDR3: TGTGCCAGCAGTGGCCCCCAGCAGCCCCAGCATTTT. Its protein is CASSGPQQPQHF.

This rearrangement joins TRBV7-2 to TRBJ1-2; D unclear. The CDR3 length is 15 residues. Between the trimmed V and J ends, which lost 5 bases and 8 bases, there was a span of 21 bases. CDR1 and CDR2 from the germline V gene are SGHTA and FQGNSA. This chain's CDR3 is CASSHRGGPWYGYTF. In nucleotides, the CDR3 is TGTGCCAGCAGCCATCGGGGAGGTCCCTGGTACGGCTACACCTTC. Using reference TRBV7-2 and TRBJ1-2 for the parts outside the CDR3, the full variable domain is GAGVSQSPSNKVTEKGKDVELRCDPISGHTALYWYRQSLGQGLEFLIYFQGNSAPDKSGLPSDRFSAERTGGSVSTLTIQRTQQEDSAVYLCASSHRGGPWYGYTFGSGTRLTVV.

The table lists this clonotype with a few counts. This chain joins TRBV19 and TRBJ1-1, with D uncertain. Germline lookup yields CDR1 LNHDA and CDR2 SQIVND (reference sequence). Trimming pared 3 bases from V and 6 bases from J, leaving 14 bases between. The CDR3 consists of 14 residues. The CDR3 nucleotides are TGTGCCAGTAGTATCGGGAGGGTAAGGGCTGAAGCTTTCTTT. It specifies CASSIGRVRAEAFF.

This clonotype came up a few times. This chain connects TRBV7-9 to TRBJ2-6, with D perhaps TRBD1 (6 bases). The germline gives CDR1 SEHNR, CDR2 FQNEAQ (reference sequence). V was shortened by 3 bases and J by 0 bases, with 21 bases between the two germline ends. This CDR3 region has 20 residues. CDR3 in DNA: TGTGCCAGCAGCTTCGGTACCGGGACATCCCTCTTCTCTGGGGCCAACGTCCTGACTTTC. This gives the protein CASSFGTGTSLFSGANVLTF.

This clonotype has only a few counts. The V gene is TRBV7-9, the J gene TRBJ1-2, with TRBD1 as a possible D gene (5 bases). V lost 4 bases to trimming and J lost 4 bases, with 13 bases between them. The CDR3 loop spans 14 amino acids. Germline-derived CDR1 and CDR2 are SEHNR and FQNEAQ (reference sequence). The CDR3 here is CASSSSGASYGYTF. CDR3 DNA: TGTGCCAGCAGCTCCTCCGGGGCTAGCTATGGCTACACCTTC.

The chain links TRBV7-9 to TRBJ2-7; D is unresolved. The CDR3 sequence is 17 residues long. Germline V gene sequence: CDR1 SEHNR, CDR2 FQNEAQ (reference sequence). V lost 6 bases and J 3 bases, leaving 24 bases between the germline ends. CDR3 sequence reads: CASSPATLAKTSYEQYF. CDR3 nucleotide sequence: TGTGCCAGCAGTCCTGCCACTCTCGCCAAGACGAGCTACGAGCAGTACTTC.

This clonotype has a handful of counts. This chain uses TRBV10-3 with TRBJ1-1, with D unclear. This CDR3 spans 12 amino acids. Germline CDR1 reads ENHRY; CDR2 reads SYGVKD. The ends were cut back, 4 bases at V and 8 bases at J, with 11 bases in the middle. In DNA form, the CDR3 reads TGTGCCATCAGTGGGCGGTCGAAGGAAGCTTTCTTT. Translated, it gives CAISGRSKEAFF.

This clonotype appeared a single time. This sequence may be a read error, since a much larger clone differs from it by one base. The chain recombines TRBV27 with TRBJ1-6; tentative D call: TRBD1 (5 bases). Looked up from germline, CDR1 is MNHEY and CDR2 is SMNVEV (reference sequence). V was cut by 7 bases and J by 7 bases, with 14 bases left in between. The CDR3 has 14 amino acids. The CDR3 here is CASTAGGENSPLHF. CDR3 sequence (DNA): TGTGCCAGCACCGCGGGAGGGGAGAATTCACCCCTCCACTTT.